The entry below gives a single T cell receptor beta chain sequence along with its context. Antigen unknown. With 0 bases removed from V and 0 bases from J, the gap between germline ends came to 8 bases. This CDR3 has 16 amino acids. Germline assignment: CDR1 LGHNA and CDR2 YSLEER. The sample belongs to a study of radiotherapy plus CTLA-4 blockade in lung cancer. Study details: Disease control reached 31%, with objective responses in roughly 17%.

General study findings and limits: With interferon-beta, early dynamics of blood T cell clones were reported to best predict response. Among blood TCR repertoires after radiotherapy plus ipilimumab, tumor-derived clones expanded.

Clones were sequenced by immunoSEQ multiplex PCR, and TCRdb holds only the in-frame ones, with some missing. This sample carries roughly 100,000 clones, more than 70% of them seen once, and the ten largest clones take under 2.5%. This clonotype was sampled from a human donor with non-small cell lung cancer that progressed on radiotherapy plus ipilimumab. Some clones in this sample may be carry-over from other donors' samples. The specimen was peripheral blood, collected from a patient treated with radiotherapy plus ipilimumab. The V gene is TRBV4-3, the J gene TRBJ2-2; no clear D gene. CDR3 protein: CASSQEPGTNTGELFF. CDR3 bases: TGCGCCAGCAGCCAAGAACCGGGCACGAACACCGGGGAGCTGTTTTTT.